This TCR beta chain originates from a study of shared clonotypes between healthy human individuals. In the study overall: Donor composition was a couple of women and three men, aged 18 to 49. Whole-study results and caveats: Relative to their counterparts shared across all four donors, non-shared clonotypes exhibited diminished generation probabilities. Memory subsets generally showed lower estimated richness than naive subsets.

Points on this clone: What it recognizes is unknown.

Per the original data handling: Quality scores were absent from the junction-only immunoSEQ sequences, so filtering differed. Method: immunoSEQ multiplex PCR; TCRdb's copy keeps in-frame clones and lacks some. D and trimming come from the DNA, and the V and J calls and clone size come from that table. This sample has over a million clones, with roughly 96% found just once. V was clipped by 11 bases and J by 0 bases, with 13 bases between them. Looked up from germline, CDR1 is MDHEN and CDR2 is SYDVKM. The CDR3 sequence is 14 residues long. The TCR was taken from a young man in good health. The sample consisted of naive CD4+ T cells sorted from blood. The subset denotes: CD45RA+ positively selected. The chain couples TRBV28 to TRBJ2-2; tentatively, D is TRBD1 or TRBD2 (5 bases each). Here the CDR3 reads CAARGDANTGELFF. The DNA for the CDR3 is TGTGCCGCCCGAGGGGATGCGAACACCGGGGAGCTGTTTTTT.